One sample yielded the 21 T cell receptor beta chains listed below, sequenced in a study of beta chain features in type 1 diabetes (dated by TCRdb to between 2018 and 2020). Receptor amplification or capture employed the immunoSEQ multiplex PCR assay. The High Capacity cDNA Reverse Transcription Kit was used to reverse transcribe all of the isolated RNA, meaning that expressed TCRB transcripts were what got sequenced. This immuneACCESS table, as held by TCRdb, lists in-frame sequences with V and J called but not all clones. Of the missing ones, under half trace to an unresolved V gene in checked studies; the others have no known cause. The sample table holds some 270,000 clones, of which 13% to 15% were seen once. The ten largest clones take up about 0.03% of the sample. The sample comprised naive CD4+ T cells from blood. The sample's cell subset or site label, in plain terms: true naive CD4+ T cells. These receptors were collected from a woman in her thirties or forties in good health.

The gene calls are TRBV5-1 and TRBJ2-5; no definite D call. Between the trimmed V and J ends, which lost 4 bases and 0 bases, there was a span of 16 bases. The CDR3 loop spans 16 amino acids. Germline V gene sequence: CDR1 SGHRS, CDR2 YFSETQ. The CDR3 protein is CASSPKILLYQETQYF. The CDR3 nucleotides are TGCGCCAGCAGCCCAAAAATCCTACTGTACCAAGAGACCCAGTACTTC. Drawing the rest from reference TRBV5-1 and TRBJ2-5, the complete variable domain is KAGVTQTPRYLIKTRGQQVTLSCSPISGHRSVSWYQQTPGQGLQFLFEYFSETQRNKGNFPGRFSGRQFSNSRSEMNVSTLELGDSALYLCASSPKILLYQETQYFGPGTRLLVL.

This chain joins TRBV6-1 and TRBJ2-7; maybe TRBD1 (6 bases). CDR1 and CDR2 from the germline V gene are MNHNS and SASEGT. This CDR3 is built from 15 residues. Trimming removed 2 bases at V and 4 bases at J, with 15 bases between. The CDR3 reads CASSENTDRIYEQYF. The CDR3 DNA reads as TGTGCCAGCAGTGAAAACACGGACAGAATTTACGAGCAGTACTTC.

The chain is built from TRBV28 and TRBJ1-2, with D possibly matching TRBD1 (5 bases). Trimming removed 5 bases from V and 8 bases from J, with 12 bases in between. CDR1 is MDHEN, CDR2 SYDVKM, per germline. The CDR3 is made up of 12 amino acids. CDR3: CASSLQGRGYTF. The DNA for the CDR3 is TGTGCCAGCAGTCTTCAGGGCCGGGGCTACACCTTC.

The chain combines TRBV7-2 with TRBJ2-1; 8 bases match TRBD1. The CDR3 is made up of 16 amino acids. CDR1 and CDR2 from the germline V gene are SGHTA and FQGNSA. Unmatched junction bases numbered 11, after V lost 4 bases and J lost 6 bases. The CDR3, as DNA: TGTGCCAGCAGCTCGCGGGGACAGGTCGTCGGCAATGAGCAGTTCTTC. Translating it yields CASSSRGQVVGNEQFF.

This clone was observed at least ten times. J is TRBJ2-7 and V is TRBV15, with D tentatively TRBD1 (6 bases). Germline values: CDR1 LNHNV, CDR2 YYDKDF (reference sequence). The CDR3 loop spans 13 amino acids. Between the trimmed V and J ends, which lost 4 bases and 6 bases, there was a span of 13 bases. The CDR3 is CATSMLRGGEQYF. The CDR3 nucleotides are TGTGCCACCAGCATGCTCAGGGGCGGCGAGCAGTACTTC.

In its sample, this clone was seen a few times. The chain recombines TRBV4-2 with TRBJ1-2; D gene uncertain. The CDR3 has 15 amino acids. The V end was cut by 0 bases, the J end by 4 bases, with 12 bases between. Germline lookup yields CDR1 LGHNA and CDR2 YNFKEQ. The CDR3 DNA sequence: TGTGCCAGCAGCCAAGATCCGGAGCGAGCCTATGGCTACACCTTC. Translated: CASSQDPERAYGYTF.

This clone was seen a handful of times. The chain joins TRBV27 to TRBJ2-7; TRBD1 matches 8 bases. The J segment lost 1 base and the V segment lost 6 bases, leaving 5 bases of the junction unmatched. The germline CDR1 and CDR2 sequences are MNHEY and SMNVEV (reference sequence). The CDR3 is made up of 14 amino acids. The CDR3 bases are TGTGCCAGCAGAAGACAGGGGTGGTCCTACGAGCAGTACTTC. This gives the protein CASRRQGWSYEQYF.

Concerning this clone itself: A read error may account for a junction end that differs from germline. The V call is TRBV7-7, the J call TRBJ2-2; D possibly corresponds to TRBD1 (6 bases). Germline-derived CDR1 and CDR2 are SSHAT and FNYEAQ (reference sequence). The CDR3 consists of 15 residues. DNA of the CDR3: TGTGCTAGCAGCACGACAGGCAAGAACACCGGGGAGCTGTTTTTT. Its protein is CASSTTGKNTGELFF.

This clone was observed a handful of times. The chain uses TRBV6-5 and TRBJ2-5; D unclear. Looked up from germline, CDR1 is MNHEY and CDR2 is SVGAGI. This CDR3 has 14 residues. Trimming pared 0 bases from V and 5 bases from J, leaving 10 bases between. CDR3 sequence reads: CASSYSTPRETQYF. The CDR3, as DNA: TGTGCCAGCAGTTACTCGACCCCGAGGGAGACCCAGTACTTC.

The chain couples TRBV9 to TRBJ1-2; D perhaps matches TRBD1 (5 bases). V shed 6 bases and J shed 8 bases, with 11 bases lying between them. This CDR3 is built from 11 residues. Looked up from germline, CDR1 is SGDLS and CDR2 is YYNGEE. The CDR3 DNA follows: TGTGCCAGCACATCAGGGTACGGCTACACCTTC. Translating gives CASTSGYGYTF.

This clone was seen more than once but under ten times. The chain couples TRBV28 to TRBJ2-5; possibly TRBD2 for D (7 bases). CDR1 is MDHEN and CDR2 is SYDVKM in the germline V gene. This CDR3 spans 15 amino acids. Trimming stripped 5 bases from V and 5 bases from J, with 18 bases between. The CDR3 spells CASSTYGGPRETQYF. The CDR3, as DNA: TGTGCCAGCAGTACATACGGGGGGCCCAGGGAGACCCAGTACTTC.

This clone was detected a few times. The V gene is TRBV6-5, the J gene TRBJ1-2, with D hard to call. The CDR3 has 13 amino acids. CDR1 and CDR2 from the germline V gene are MNHEY and SVGAGI. The V end lost 2 bases, the J end lost 1 base, and 5 bases lay between the germline ends. The CDR3 loop reads CASSYLLNYGYTF. The DNA of the CDR3 is TGTGCCAGCAGTTACCTCCTTAACTATGGCTACACCTTC.

The genes are TRBV4-1 and TRBJ2-2, with D unclear. Per the germline V gene, CDR1 is MGHRA and CDR2 is YSYEKL. Trimming took 3 bases from V and 7 from J, leaving 18 bases between them. CDR3 size: 16 residues. This CDR3 reads CASSQLARHKSGELFF. The CDR3 coding sequence is TGCGCCAGCAGCCAGTTGGCGCGGCACAAGAGCGGGGAGCTGTTTTTT.

The chain uses TRBV5-4 and TRBJ2-2; 9 bases are a match to TRBD2. The CDR3 extends over 15 amino acids. J gave up 3 bases and V 2 bases, and 2 bases lay outside the gene matches. Germline CDR1 and CDR2: SGHNT and YYREEE (reference sequence). Here the CDR3 reads CASSLAGGDTGELFF. Written as DNA, the CDR3 is TGTGCCAGCAGCTTAGCGGGGGGTGACACCGGGGAGCTGTTTTTT.

The chain carries TRBV19 and TRBJ2-7, with 8 bases fitting TRBD1. Germline lookup yields CDR1 LNHDA and CDR2 SQIVND (reference sequence). The J segment lost 7 bases and the V segment lost 3 bases, leaving 11 bases of the junction unmatched. The CDR3 totals 15 residues. This CDR3 is CASSIDLTGAREQYF. The CDR3 region has the DNA TGTGCCAGTAGTATTGACCTGACAGGGGCACGGGAGCAGTACTTC.

The CDR3 region is CASSPDRGRYEQYF. CDR3 coding DNA: TGTGCCAGCTCACCGGACAGGGGGCGGTACGAGCAGTACTTC. The chain uses TRBV18 and TRBJ2-7; 11 bases agree with TRBD1. Germline CDR1 reads KGHSH; CDR2 reads LQKENI. Trimming took 3 bases from V and 4 from J; bases not matched to a gene: 2. The CDR3 is 14 amino acids.

This clone was seen more than once but under ten times. This chain joins TRBV19 and TRBJ2-5; unclear D gene. Germline CDR1 is LNHDA and CDR2 is SQIVND (reference sequence). Trimming took 3 bases from V and 9 from J, leaving 14 bases between them. CDR3 length: 13 amino acids. Here the CDR3 DNA reads TGTGCCAGTAGTATTCACCTGACCGCGGCCCAGTACTTC. Protein product: CASSIHLTAAQYF.

In this sample, this clone turned up a few times. The chain joins TRBV2 to TRBJ2-6; perhaps TRBD1 as D (6 bases). V lost 3 bases, J lost 4 bases, and 13 bases lay in between. CDR1 is SNHLY and CDR2 is FYNNEI in the germline V gene. The CDR3 consists of 16 residues. CDR3 residues: CASSDRRGSGANVLTF. The CDR3 nucleotides read TGTGCCAGCAGTGACCGCAGGGGATCCGGGGCCAACGTCCTGACTTTC.

The sample holds a few counts of this clone. The genes are TRBV4-1 and TRBJ1-1; a possible D gene is TRBD1 (6 bases). This CDR3 has 19 amino acids. Trimming removed 0 bases from V and 0 bases from J, with 20 bases in between. Germline V CDR1 and CDR2: MGHRA, YSYEKL. Here the CDR3 DNA reads TGCGCCAGCAGCCAAGATCGGTTCAGGGGAAGGCTGGTGAACACTGAAGCTTTCTTT. This encodes CASSQDRFRGRLVNTEAFF.

This clone was counted between two and nine times. The chain has TRBV5-8 and TRBJ1-1, with 7 nucleotides matching TRBD1. CDR1 is SGHTS and CDR2 is YDEGEE in the germline V gene. This CDR3 is built from 14 residues. J gave up 4 bases and V 5 bases, and 8 bases lay outside the gene matches. CDR3 in amino acids: CASRNWAGGTEAFF. The CDR3 bases are TGTGCCAGCAGGAACTGGGCAGGGGGCACTGAAGCTTTCTTT.

The J gene is TRBJ1-6, the V gene TRBV25-1, with D uncertain. The length of the CDR3 is 13 residues. V dropped 5 bases and J dropped 5 bases, with 7 bases sitting between them. The germline V gene encodes CDR1 MGHDK and CDR2 SYGVNS. The CDR3 here is CASSRSNNSPLHF. CDR3 bases: TGTGCCAGCAGTCGTTCTAATAATTCACCCCTCCACTTT.